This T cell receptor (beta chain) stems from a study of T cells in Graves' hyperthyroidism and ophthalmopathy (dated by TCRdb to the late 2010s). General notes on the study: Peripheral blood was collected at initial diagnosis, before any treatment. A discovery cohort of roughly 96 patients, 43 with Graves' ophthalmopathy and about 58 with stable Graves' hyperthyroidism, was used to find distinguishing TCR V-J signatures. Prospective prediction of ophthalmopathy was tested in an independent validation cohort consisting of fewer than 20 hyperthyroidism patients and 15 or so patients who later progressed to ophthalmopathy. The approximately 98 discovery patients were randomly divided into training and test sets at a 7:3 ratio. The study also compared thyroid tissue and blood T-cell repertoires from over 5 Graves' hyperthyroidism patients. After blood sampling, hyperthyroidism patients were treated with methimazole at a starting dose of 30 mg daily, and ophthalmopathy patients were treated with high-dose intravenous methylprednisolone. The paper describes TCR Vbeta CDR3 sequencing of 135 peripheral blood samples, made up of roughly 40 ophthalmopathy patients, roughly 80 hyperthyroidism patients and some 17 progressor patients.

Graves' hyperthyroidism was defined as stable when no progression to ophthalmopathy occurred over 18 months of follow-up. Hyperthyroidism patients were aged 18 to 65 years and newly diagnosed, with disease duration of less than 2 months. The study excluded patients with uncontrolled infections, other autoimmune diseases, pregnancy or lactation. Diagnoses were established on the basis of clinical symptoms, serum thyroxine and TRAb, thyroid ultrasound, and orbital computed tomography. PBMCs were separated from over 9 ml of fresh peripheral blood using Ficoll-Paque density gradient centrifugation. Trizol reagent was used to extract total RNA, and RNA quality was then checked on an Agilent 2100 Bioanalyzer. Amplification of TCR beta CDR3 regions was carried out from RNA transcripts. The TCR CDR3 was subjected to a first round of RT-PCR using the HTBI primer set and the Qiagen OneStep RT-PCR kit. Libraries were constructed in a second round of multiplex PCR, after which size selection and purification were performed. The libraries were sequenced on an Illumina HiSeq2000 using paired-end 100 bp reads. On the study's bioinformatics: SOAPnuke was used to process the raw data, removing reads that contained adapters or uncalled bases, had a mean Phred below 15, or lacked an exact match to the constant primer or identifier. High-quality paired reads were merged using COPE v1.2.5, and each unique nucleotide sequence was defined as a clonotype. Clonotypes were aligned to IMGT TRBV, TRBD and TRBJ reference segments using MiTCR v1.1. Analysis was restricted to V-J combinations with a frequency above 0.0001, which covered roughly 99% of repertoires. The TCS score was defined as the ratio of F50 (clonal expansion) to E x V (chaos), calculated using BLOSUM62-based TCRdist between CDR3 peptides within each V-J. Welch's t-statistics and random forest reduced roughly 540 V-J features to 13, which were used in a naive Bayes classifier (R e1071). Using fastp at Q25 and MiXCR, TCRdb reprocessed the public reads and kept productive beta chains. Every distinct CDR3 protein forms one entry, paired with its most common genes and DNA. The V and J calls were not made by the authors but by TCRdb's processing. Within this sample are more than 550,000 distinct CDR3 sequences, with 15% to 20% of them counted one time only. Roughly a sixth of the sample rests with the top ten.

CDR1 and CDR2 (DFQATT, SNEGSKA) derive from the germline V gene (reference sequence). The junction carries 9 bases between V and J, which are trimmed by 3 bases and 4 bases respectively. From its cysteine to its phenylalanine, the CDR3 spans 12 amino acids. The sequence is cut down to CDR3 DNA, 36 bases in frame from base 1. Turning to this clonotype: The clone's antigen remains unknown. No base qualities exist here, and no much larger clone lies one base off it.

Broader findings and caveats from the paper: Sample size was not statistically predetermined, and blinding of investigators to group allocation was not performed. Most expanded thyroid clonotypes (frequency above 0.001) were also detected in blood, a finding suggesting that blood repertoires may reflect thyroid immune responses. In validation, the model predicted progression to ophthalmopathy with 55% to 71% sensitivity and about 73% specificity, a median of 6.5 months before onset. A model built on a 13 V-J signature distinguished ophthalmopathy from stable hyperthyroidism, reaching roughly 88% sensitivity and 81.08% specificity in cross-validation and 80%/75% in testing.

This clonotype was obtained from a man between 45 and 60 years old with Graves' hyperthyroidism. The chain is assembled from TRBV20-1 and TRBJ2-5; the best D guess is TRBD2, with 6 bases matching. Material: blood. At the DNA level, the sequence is TGCAGTGCTAGTTTGGGGGGAGAGACCCAGTACTTC. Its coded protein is CSASLGGETQYF.